This T cell receptor beta chain was obtained from a study of response to subunit inactivated influenza vaccine. MiXCR was run by TCRdb on the RT-PCR reads, yielding one entry per CDR3 protein. The sample yields 150,000 or so distinct CDR3 sequences, about 11% seen once. The V gene's germline CDR1 is SGHRS and CDR2 YFSETQ. This CDR3 region has 12 residues. V lost 4 bases and J lost 10, with 12 bases in between. This clonotype has only a few counts. This receptor was taken from a man over 45 who received an inactivated influenza vaccine. The chain combines TRBV5-1 with TRBJ2-1; D possibly uses TRBD1 or TRBD2 (5 bases each). The sample here was non-naive T cells sorted from PBMCs, taken 45 days after vaccination. The CDR3 DNA follows: TGCGCCAGCAGCCCTAGGGGAGACGAGCAGTTCTTC. Protein sequence: CASSPRGDEQFF.